This is a list of T cell receptor beta chains from one sample in a study of blood T cells in healthy people across ages. TCRdb analysed the 5' RACE reads with MiXCR anew, one entry per CDR3 protein. Among more than 500,000 distinct CDR3 sequences listed, around 27% were seen once. In addition, the sample was reused for a study of T cells of mothers and their children.

Sequencing was done on a sample of blood. The source is a boy aged 2 to 10 in good health. The CDR3 runs from the conserved cysteine through the conserved F or W. A D gene is named only where the DNA matches it firmly. The size entry is marked missing in some rows and otherwise reads once, few, many or a size class.

j_call v_call d_call clone_size cdr3_nt cdr3_aa
TRBJ1-3 TRBV7-6 . few TGTGCCAGCAGCTTGGGAACCTCTGGAAACACCATATATTTT CASSLGTSGNTIYF
TRBJ1-2 TRBV20-1 . few TGCAGTGCTAGAGGAAACAGGGTTCTCTATGGCTACACCTTC CSARGNRVLYGYTF
TRBJ2-1 TRBV7-2 TRBD2 . TGTGCCAGCACCCACCGGGGGGGTTCCTACAATGAGCAGTTCTTC CASTHRGGSYNEQFF
TRBJ2-7 TRBV5-5 TRBD2 . TGTGCCAGCAGCTTGGTTGGGGGACTAGGAGCCGAGCAGTACTTC CASSLVGGLGAEQYF
TRBJ1-5 TRBV10-2 TRBD1 . TGCGCCAGCAAGGAACAGGGGGCGAGTCAGCCCCAGCATTTT CASKEQGASQPQHF
TRBJ2-3 TRBV20-1 TRBD2 few TGCAGCGCTACCGGACTAGCGGGAGTTGTCACAGATACGCAGTATTTT CSATGLAGVVTDTQYF
TRBJ2-7 TRBV29-1 . few TGCAGCGGGGGAGACTCCCTCACAGGGGAGCAGTACTTC CSGGDSLTGEQYF
TRBJ2-1 TRBV6-6 . . TGTGCCAGCAGTTACTCGTATGAGGGTGAGCAGTTCTTC CASSYSYEGEQFF
TRBJ2-4 TRBV30 . . TGTGCCTGGAGGGAAACCGGGGAAGCCAAAAACATTCAGTACTTC CAWRETGEAKNIQYF
TRBJ1-1 TRBV7-9 . few TGTGCCAGCACCCCCAGGGCTAGCACTGAAGCTTTCTTT CASTPRASTEAFF
TRBJ2-6 TRBV5-1 . . TGCGCCAGCAGCTTGGCGCTTACAGGGACCACCTCTGGGGCCAACGTCCTGACTTTC CASSLALTGTTSGANVLTF
TRBJ1-5 TRBV2 . few TGTGCCAGCAGTGAAGAGGGGCGGCAGCCCCAGCATTTT CASSEEGRQPQHF
TRBJ1-4 TRBV5-1 . few TGCGCCAGCAGCCCCGGGACTCAGGGTAGGGAAAAACTGTTTTTT CASSPGTQGREKLFF
TRBJ2-1 TRBV7-6 TRBD2 . TGTGCCAGCAGCGGAGGGACTAGCGGGAGGGCCGGGCAGTTCTTC CASSGGTSGRAGQFF
TRBJ1-5 TRBV7-2 TRBD1 few TGTGCCAGCAGTCAGACAGGGGTGATGGATCAGCCCCAGCATTTT CASSQTGVMDQPQHF
TRBJ2-3 TRBV7-9 . few TGTGCCAGCAGCCAAGACAGGACGTCGAGACTATCAACGCAGTATTTT CASSQDRTSRLSTQYF
TRBJ2-7 TRBV4-1 . few TGCGCCAGCAGCCAAGATCCCAGCGGAAACTACGAGCAGTACTTC CASSQDPSGNYEQYF
TRBJ1-5 TRBV12-3/TRBV12-4 . few TGTGCCAGCAGTTTTGCGGGGGGAGGTGGTCAGCCCCAGCATTTT CASSFAGGGGQPQHF
TRBJ1-2 TRBV12-3/TRBV12-4 . . TGTGCCAGCAGTTTATCGTGGCCTACCTTC CASSLSWPTF
TRBJ2-4 TRBV2 . . TGTGCCAGCAGTTACAGGTCGAACCTAGCCAAAAACATTCAGTACTTC CASSYRSNLAKNIQYF
TRBJ2-1 TRBV29-1 TRBD2 few TGCAGCGTTTCTAGCGGGAGGGCCGGAAATGAGCAGTTCTTC CSVSSGRAGNEQFF
TRBJ2-2 TRBV7-8 . . TGTGCCAGCAGCGCGCGAGATGCCGGGGAGCTGTTTTTT CASSARDAGELFF
TRBJ1-1 TRBV29-1 TRBD1 . TGCAGCGCTGTACAGGGGCCGAACACTGAAGCTTTCTTT CSAVQGPNTEAFF
TRBJ2-1 TRBV7-2 TRBD1 few TGTGCCAGCAGACGGGACAGGGGAGAGTACAATGAGCAGTTCTTC CASRRDRGEYNEQFF